This T cell receptor beta chain was recovered during a study of blood T cells in healthy people across ages. Findings and limits, study-wide: It was held that the diversity estimates obtained from one million T cells were underestimates. Older individuals had lower TCR beta diversity per million T cells (the decline was roughly linear).

A second roughly 6 to 11 cycle PCR used barcoded and J-beta primers. Each sample yielded at least 2.5 million CDR3-containing paired-end reads. MiXCR was run by TCRdb on the 5' RACE reads, yielding one entry per CDR3 protein. The sample lists about 1.7 million distinct CDR3 sequences, 25% to 30% seen once, with 6.5% to 8.5% in the top ten. In germline, CDR1 is MNHEY, CDR2 SVGEGT. The CDR3 runs 14 residues. Worth noting for this clonotype: The antigen remains undetermined. Compared with germline, one end of the junction differs, possibly owing to a read error.

The sequence was obtained from a woman aged 25 to 45 in good health. Sequenced material: blood. The rearrangement links TRBV6-2 or TRBV6-3 to TRBJ2-7, with 8 nucleotides matching TRBD1. The J call could be wrong; TRBJ2-5 is a better fit for the DNA end. In DNA, the CDR3 is TGTGCCAACAGTCGACAGGGGTCGAAAGAGACCCAGTACTTC. Its protein is CANSRQGSKETQYF.